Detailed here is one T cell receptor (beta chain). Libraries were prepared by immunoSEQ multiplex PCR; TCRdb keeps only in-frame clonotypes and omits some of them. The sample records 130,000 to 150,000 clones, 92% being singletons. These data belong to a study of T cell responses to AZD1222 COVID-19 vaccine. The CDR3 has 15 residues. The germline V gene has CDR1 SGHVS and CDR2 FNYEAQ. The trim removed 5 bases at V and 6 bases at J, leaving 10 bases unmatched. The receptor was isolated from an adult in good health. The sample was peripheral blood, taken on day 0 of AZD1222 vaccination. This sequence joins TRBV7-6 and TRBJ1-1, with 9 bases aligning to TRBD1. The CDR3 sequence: CASSRIGQGFAEAFF. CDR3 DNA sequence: TGTGCCAGCAGCCGTATAGGACAGGGGTTCGCTGAAGCTTTCTTT. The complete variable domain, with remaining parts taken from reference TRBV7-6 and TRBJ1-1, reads GAGVSQSPRYKVTKRGQDVALRCDPISGHVSLYWYRQALGQGPEFLTYFNYEAQQDKSGLPNDRFSAERPEGSISTLTIQRTEQRDSAMYRCASSRIGQGFAEAFFGQGTRLTVV.